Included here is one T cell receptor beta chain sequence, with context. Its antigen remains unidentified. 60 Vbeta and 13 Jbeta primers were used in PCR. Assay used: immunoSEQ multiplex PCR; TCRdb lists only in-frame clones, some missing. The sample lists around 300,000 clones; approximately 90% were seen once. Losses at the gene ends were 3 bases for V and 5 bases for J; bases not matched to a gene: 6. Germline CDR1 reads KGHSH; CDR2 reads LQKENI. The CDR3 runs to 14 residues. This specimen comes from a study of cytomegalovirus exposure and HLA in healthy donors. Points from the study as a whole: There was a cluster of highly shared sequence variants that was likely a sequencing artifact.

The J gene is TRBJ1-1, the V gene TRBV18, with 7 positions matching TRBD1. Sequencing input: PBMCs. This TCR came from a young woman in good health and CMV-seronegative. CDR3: CASSPDRAMTEAFF. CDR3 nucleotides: TGTGCCAGCTCACCCGACAGGGCTATGACTGAAGCTTTCTTT.